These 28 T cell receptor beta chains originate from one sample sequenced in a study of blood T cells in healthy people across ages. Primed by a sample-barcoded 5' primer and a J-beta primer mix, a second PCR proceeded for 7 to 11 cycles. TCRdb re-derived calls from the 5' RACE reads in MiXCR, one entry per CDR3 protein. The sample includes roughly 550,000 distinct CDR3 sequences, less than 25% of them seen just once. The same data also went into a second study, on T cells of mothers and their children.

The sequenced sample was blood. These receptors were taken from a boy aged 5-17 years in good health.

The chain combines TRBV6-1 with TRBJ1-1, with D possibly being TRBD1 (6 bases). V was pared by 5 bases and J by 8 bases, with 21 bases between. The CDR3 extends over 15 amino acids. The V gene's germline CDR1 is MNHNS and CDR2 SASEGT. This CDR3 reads CASSTQFIMQGEAFF. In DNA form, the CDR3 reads TGTGCCAGCAGTACCCAGTTTATTATGCAGGGGGAAGCTTTCTTT.

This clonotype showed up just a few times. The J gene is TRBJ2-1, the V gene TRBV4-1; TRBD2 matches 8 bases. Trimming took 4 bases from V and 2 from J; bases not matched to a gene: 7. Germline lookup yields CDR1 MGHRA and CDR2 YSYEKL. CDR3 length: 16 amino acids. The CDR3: CASSPPAGVTYNEQFF. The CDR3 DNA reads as TGCGCCAGCAGCCCTCCAGCGGGAGTCACCTACAATGAGCAGTTCTTC.

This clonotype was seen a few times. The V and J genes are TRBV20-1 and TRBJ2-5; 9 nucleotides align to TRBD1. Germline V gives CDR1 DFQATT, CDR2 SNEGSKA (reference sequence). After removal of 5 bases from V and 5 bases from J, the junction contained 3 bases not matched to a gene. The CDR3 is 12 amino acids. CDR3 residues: CSAQGQGETQYF. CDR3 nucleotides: TGCAGTGCTCAAGGACAGGGGGAGACCCAGTACTTC.

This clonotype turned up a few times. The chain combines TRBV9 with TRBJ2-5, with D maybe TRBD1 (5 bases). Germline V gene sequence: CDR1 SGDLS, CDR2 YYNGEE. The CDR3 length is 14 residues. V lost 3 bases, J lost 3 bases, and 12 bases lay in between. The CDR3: CASSEGRAEETQYF. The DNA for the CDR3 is TGTGCCAGCAGCGAGGGCAGGGCGGAAGAGACCCAGTACTTC. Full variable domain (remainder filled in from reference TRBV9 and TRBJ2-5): DSGVTQTPKHLITATGQRVTLRCSPRSGDLSVYWYQQSLDQGLQFLIQYYNGEERAKGNILERFSAQQFPDLHSELNLSSLELGDSALYFCASSEGRAEETQYFGPGTRLLVL.

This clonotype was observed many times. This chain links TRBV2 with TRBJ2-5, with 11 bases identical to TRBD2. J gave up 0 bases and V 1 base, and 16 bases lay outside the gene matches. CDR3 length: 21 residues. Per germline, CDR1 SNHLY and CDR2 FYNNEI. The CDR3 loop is CASSEGQYFGGTSGNQETQYF. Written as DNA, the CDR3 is TGTGCCAGCAGTGAAGGACAGTATTTCGGGGGGACTAGCGGAAACCAAGAGACCCAGTACTTC. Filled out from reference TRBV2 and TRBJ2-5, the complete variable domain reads EPEVTQTPSHQVTQMGQEVILRCVPISNHLYFYWYRQILGQKVEFLVSFYNNEISEKSEIFDDQFSVERPDGSNFTLKIRSTKLEDSAMYFCASSEGQYFGGTSGNQETQYFGPGTRLLVL.

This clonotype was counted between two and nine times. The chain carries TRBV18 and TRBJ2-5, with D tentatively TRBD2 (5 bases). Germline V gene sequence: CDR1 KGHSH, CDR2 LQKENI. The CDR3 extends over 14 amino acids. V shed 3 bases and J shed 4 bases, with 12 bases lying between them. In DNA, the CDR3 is TGTGCCAGCTCACCTTCACAAGGAGGAGAGACCCAGTACTTC. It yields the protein CASSPSQGGETQYF. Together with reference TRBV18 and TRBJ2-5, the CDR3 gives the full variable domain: NAGVMQNPRHLVRRRGQEARLRCSPMKGHSHVYWYRQLPEEGLKFMVYLQKENIIDESGMPKERFSAEFPKEGPSILRIQQVVRGDSAAYFCASSPSQGGETQYFGPGTRLLVL.

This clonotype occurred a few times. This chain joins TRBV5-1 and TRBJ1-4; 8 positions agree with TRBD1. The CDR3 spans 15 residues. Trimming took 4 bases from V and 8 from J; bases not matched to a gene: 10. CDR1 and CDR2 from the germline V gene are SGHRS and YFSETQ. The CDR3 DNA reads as TGCGCCAGCAGCCGGACAGGGAATGAGGACGAAAAACTGTTTTTT. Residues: CASSRTGNEDEKLFF.

CDR3 sequence (DNA): TGTGCCATCAGTGAGGGGGACACGCGAAGCTCCTACGAGCAGTACTTC. Translation: CAISEGDTRSSYEQYF. The chain recombines TRBV10-3 with TRBJ2-1, with D perhaps matching TRBD1 (6 bases). The J call may be wrong; the DNA end is better matched by TRBJ2-7. There are 16 residues in the CDR3. CDR1 and CDR2 from the germline V gene are ENHRY and SYGVKD.

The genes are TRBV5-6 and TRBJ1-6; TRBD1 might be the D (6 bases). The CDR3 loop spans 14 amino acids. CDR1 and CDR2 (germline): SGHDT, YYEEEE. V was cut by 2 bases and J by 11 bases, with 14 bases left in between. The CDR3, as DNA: TGTGCCAGCAGCTTAGGGGGGTCCACGGCACCCCTCCACTTT. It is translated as CASSLGGSTAPLHF.

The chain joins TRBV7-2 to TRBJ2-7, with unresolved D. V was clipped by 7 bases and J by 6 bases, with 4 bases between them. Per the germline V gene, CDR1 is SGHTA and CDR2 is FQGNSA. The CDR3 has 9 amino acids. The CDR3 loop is CASTCEQYF. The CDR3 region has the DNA TGTGCCAGCACGTGCGAGCAGTACTTC.

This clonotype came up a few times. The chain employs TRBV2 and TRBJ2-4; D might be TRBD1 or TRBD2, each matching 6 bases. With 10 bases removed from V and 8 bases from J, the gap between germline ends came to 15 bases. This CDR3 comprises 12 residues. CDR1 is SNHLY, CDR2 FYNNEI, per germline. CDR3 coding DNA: TGTGCCACCCGTCGGGGGCCAGACATTCAGTACTTC. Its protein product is CATRRGPDIQYF.

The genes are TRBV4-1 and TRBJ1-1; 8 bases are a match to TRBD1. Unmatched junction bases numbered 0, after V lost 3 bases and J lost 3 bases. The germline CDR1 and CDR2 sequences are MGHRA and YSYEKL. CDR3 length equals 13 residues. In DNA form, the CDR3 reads TGCGCCAGCAGCCAGGACAGGGACACTGAAGCTTTCTTT. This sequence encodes CASSQDRDTEAFF.

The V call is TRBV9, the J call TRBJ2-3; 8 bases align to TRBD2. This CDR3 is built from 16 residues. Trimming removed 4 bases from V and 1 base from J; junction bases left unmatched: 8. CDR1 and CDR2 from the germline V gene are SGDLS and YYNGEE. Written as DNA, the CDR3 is TGTGCCAGCAGCTCCTTCTCAGCGGGGGGCACAGATACGCAGTATTTT. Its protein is CASSSFSAGGTDTQYF.

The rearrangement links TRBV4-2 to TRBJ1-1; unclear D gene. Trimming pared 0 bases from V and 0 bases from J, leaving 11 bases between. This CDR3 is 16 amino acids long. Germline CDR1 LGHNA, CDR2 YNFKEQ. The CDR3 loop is CASSQDSRSLNTEAFF. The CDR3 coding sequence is TGTGCCAGCAGCCAAGATAGCAGGTCATTGAACACTGAAGCTTTCTTT.

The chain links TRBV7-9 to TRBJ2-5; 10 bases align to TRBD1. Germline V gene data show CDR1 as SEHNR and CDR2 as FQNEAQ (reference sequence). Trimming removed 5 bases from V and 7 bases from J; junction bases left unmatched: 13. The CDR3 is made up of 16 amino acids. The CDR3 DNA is TGTGCCAGCAGCCGTCGACAGGGGGCTACGGGGGCGACCCAGTACTTC. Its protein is CASSRRQGATGATQYF.

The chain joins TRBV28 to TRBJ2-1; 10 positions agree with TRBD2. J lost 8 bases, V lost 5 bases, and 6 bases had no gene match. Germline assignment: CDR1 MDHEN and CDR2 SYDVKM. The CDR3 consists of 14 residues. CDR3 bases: TGTGCCAGCAGTCACGGGACTAGCGTCCATGAGCAGTTCTTC. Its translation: CASSHGTSVHEQFF.

CDR3 protein: CASSLRGRGFNNEQFF. DNA for the CDR3: TGTGCCAGCAGTTTACGCGGCAGGGGATTTAACAATGAGCAGTTCTTC. The chain has TRBV12-3 or TRBV12-4 and TRBJ2-1; D is perhaps TRBD1 (6 bases). This CDR3 spans 16 amino acids. Trimming cost V 2 bases and J 5 bases, with 16 bases left between them.

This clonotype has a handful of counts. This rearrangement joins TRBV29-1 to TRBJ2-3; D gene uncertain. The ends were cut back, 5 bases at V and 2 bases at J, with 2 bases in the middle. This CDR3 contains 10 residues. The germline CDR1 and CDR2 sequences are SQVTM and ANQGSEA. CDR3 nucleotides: TGCAGCGTTTACACAGATACGCAGTATTTT. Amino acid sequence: CSVYTDTQYF.

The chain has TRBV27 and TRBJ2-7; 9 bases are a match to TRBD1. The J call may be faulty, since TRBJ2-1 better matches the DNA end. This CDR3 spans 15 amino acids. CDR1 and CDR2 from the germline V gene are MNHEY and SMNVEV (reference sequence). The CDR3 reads CASSQGQGYYNEQFF. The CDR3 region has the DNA TGTGCCAGCAGCCAAGGACAGGGGTACTACAATGAGCAGTTCTTC.

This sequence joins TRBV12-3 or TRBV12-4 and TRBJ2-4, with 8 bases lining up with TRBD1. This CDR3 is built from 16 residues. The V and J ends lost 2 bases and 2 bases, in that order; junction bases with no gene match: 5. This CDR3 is CASSLPQGATKNIQYF. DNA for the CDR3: TGTGCCAGCAGTTTACCCCAGGGGGCTACCAAAAACATTCAGTACTTC.

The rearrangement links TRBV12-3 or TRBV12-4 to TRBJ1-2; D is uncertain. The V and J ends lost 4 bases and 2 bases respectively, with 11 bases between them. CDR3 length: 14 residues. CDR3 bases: TGTGCCAGCAGTTCACTCTTGGGGAACTATGGCTACACCTTC. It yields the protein CASSSLLGNYGYTF.

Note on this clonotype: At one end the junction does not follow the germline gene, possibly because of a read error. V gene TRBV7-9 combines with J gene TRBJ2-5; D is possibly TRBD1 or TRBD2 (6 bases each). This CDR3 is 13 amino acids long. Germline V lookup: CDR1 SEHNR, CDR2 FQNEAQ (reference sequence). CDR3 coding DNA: TGTGCCAGCAGCTGGGGGGCAAGAGAGACCCGGTACTTC. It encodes CASSWGARETRYF.

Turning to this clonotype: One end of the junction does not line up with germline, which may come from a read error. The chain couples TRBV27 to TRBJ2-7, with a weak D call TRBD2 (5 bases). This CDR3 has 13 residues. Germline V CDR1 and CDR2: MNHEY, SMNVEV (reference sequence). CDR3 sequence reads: CASSLGGYYEQHF. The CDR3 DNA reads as TGTGCCAGCAGTTTAGGAGGATACTACGAGCAGCACTTC.

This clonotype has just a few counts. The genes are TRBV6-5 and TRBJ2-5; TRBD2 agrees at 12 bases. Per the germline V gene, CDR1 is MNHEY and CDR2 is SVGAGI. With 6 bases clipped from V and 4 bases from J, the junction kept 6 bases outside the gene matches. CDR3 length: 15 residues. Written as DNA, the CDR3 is TGTGCCAGCAGGACACTAGCGGGGGGCCCAGAGACCCAGTACTTC. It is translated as CASRTLAGGPETQYF.

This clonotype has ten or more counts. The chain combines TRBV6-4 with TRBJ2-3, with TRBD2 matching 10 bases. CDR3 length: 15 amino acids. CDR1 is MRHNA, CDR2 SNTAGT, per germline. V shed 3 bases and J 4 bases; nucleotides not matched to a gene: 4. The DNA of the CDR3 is TGTGCCAGCAGTGAAGCTAGCGGGGGCCCAGATACGCAGTATTTT. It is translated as CASSEASGGPDTQYF.

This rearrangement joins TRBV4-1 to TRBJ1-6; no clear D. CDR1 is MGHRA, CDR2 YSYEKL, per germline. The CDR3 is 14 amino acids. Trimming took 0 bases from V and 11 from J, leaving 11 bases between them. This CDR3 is CASSQDLVETPLHF. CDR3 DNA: TGCGCCAGCAGCCAAGATTTGGTGGAAACACCCCTCCACTTT.

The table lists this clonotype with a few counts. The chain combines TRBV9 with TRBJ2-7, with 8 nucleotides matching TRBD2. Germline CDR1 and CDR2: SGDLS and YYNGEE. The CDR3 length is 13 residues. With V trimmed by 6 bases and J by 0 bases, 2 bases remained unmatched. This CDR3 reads CASTGGDSYEQYF. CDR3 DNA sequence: TGTGCCAGCACGGGGGGGGACTCCTACGAGCAGTACTTC.

This chain's CDR3 is CASSSTSGRFQNMYEQYF. The CDR3 DNA is TGTGCCAGCAGCTCGACTAGCGGGAGATTTCAGAATATGTACGAGCAGTACTTC. The chain combines TRBV28 with TRBJ2-7, with 12 bases that match TRBD2. This CDR3 spans 18 amino acids. Germline values: CDR1 MDHEN, CDR2 SYDVKM. V was pared by 6 bases and J by 4 bases, with 16 bases of the junction left unmatched.